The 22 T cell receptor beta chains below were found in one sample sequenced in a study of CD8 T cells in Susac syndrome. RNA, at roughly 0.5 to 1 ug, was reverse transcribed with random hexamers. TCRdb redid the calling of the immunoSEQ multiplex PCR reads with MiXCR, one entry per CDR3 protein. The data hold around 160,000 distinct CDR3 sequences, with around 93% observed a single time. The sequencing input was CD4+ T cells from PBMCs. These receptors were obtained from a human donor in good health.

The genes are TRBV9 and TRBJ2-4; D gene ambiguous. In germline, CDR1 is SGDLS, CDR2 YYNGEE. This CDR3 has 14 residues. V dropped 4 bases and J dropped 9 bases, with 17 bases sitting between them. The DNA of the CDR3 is TGTGCCAGCAGCTTCCCCCCGGGCGGCGGCATTCAGTACTTC. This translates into CASSFPPGGGIQYF.

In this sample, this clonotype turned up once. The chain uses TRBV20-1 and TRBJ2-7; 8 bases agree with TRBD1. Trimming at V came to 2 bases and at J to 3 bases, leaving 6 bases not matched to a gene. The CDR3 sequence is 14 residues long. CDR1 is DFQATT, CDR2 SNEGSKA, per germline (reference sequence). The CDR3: CSARSVTGGYEQYF. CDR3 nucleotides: TGCAGTGCTAGATCCGTCACAGGGGGCTACGAGCAGTACTTC.

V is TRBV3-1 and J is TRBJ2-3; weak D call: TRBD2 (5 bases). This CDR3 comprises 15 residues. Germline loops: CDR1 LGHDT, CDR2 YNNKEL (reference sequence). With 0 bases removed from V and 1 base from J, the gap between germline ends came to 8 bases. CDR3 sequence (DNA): TGTGCCAGCAGCCAAGATAGCGCGGGCACAGATACGCAGTATTTT. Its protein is CASSQDSAGTDTQYF.

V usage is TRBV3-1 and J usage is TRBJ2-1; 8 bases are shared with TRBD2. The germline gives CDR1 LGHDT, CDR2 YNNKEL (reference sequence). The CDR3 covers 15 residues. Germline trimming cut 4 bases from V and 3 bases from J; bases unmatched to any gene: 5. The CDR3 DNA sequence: TGTGCCAGCAGCCCTTGGCGGGGGGTCTACAATGAGCAGTTCTTC. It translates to CASSPWRGVYNEQFF.

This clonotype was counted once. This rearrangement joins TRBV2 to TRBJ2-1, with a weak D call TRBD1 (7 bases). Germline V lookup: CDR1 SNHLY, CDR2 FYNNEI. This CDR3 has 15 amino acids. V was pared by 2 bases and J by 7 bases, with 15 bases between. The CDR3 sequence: CASSETWAGGNEQFF. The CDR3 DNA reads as TGTGCCAGCAGTGAAACATGGGCAGGGGGGAATGAGCAGTTCTTC.

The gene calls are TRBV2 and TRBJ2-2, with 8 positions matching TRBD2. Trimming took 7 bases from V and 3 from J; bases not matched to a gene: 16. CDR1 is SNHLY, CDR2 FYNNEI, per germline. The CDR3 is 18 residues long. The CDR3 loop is CASNPGAGAPPHTGELFF. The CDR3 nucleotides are TGTGCCAGCAACCCTGGAGCGGGGGCCCCCCCTCACACCGGGGAGCTGTTTTTT.

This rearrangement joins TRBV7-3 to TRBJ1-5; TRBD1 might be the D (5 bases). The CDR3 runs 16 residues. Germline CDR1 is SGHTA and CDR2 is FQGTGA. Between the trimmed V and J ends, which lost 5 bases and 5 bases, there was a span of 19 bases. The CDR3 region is CASSLRQSTPDQPQHF. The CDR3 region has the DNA TGTGCCAGCAGCCTGAGACAGAGCACACCCGATCAGCCCCAGCATTTT.

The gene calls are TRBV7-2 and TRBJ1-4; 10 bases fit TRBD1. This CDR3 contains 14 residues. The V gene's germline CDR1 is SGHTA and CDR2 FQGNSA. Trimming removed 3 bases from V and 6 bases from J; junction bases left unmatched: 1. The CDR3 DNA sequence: TGTGCCAGCAGCTTCGACAGGGGGCATGAAAAACTGTTTTTT. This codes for CASSFDRGHEKLFF. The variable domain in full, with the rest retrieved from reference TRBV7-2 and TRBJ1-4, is GAGVSQSPSNKVTEKGKDVELRCDPISGHTALYWYRQSLGQGLEFLIYFQGNSAPDKSGLPSDRFSAERTGGSVSTLTIQRTQQEDSAVYLCASSFDRGHEKLFFGSGTQLSVL.

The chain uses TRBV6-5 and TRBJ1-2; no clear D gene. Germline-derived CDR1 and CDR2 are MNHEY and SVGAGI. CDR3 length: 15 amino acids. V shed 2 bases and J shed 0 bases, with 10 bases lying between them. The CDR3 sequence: CASSYLGSANYGYTF. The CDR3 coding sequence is TGTGCCAGCAGTTACCTGGGTTCAGCTAACTATGGCTACACCTTC.

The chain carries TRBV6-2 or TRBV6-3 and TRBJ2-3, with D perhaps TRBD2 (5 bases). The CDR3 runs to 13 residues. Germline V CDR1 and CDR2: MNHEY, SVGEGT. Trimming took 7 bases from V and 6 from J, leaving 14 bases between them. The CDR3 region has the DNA TGTGCCAGCATTGACGGGGAACGGGATACGCAGTATTTT. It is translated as CASIDGERDTQYF.

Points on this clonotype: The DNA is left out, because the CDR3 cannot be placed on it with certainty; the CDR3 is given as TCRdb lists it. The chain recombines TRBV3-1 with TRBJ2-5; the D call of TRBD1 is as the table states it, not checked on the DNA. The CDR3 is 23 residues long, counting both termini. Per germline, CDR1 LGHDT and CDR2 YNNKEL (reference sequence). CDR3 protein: CASSQYAYRDPVLRARHPETQYF.

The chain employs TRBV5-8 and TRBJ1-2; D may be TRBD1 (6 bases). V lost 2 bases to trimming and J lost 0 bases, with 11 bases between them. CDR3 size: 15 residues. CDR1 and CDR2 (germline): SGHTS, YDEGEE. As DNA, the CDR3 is TGTGCCAGCAGCTTACAGGGACTGGCTAACTATGGCTACACCTTC. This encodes CASSLQGLANYGYTF.

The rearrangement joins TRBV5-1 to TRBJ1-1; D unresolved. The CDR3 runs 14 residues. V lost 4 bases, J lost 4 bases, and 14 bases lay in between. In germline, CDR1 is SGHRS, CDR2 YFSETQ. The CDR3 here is CASSPVLMGTEAFF. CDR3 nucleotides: TGCGCCAGCAGCCCGGTCCTGATGGGCACTGAAGCTTTCTTT.

The CDR3 sequence is CASSVSSVHEQFF. Written as DNA, the CDR3 is TGTGCCAGCAGCGTGTCTAGCGTCCATGAGCAGTTCTTC. This chain connects TRBV9 to TRBJ2-1, with a tentative D call TRBD2 (6 bases). The CDR3 contains 13 residues. The V end was cut by 2 bases, the J end by 8 bases, with 11 bases between. Per the germline V gene, CDR1 is SGDLS and CDR2 is YYNGEE.

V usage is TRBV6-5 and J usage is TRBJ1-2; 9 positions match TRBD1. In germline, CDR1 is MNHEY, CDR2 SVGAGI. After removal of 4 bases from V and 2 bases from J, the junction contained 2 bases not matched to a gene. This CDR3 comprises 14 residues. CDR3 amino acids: CASSFGQGNYGYTF. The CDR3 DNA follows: TGTGCCAGCAGTTTCGGACAGGGGAACTATGGCTACACCTTC.

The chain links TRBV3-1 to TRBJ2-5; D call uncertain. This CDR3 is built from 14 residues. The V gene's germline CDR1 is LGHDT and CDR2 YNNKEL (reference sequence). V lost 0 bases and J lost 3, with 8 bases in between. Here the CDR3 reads CASSQDWEEETQYF. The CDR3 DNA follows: TGTGCCAGCAGCCAAGATTGGGAAGAAGAGACCCAGTACTTC.

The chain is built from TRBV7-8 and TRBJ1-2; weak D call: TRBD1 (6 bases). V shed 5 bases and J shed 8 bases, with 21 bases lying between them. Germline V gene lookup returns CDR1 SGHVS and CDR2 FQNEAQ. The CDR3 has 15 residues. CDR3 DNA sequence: TGTGCCAGCAGCCCGAGGACCGGGACACCTGGAGGCTACACCTTC. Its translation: CASSPRTGTPGGYTF. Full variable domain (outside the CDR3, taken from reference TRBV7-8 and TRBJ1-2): GAGVSQSPRYKVAKRGQDVALRCDPISGHVSLFWYQQALGQGPEFLTYFQNEAQLDKSGLPSDRFFAERPEGSVSTLKIQRTQQEDSAVYLCASSPRTGTPGGYTFGSGTRLTVV.

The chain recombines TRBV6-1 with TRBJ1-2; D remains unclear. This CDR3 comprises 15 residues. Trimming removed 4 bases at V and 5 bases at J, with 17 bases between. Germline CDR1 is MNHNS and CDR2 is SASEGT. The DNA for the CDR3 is TGTGCCAGCAGTGGTGGGTCCGCAGGCGTTTATGGCTACACCTTC. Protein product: CASSGGSAGVYGYTF.

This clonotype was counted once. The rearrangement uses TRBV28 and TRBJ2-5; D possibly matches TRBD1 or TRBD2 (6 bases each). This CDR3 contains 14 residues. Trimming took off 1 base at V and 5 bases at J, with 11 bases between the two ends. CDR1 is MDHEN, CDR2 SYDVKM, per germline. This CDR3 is CASSLLGGPETQYF. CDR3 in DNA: TGTGCCAGCAGTTTATTAGGGGGGCCCGAGACCCAGTACTTC.

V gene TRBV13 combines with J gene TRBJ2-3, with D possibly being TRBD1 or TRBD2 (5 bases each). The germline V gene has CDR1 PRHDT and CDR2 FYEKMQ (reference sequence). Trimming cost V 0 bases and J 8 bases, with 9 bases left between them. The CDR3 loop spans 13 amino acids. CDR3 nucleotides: TGTGCCAGCAGCTTAGGCCACGGGGCTACGCAGTATTTT. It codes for CASSLGHGATQYF.

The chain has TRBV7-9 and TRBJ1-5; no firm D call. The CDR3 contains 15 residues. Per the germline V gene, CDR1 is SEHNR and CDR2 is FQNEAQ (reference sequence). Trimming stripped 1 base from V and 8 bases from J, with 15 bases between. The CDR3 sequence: CASSLGQWDREPQHF. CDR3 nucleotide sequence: TGTGCCAGCAGCTTAGGTCAGTGGGATCGGGAGCCCCAGCATTTT.

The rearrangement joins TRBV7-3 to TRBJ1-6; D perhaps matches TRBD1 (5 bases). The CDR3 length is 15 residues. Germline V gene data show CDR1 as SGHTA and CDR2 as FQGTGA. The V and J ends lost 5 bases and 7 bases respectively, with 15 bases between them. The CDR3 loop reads CASSLQGPANSPLHF. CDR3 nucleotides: TGTGCCAGCAGCCTCCAGGGACCGGCAAATTCACCCCTCCACTTT.